This T cell receptor beta chain was observed in a study of OX40 agonist ivuxolimab in advanced cancers. Study-level background: Ivuxolimab was a fully human IgG2 agonistic monoclonal antibody targeting the costimulatory receptor OX40 (CD134). Intravenous ivuxolimab was administered to patients every 2 weeks at six dose levels: 0.01, 0.1, 0.3, 1.5, 3 and 10 mg/kg. Among the approximately 50 dose-escalation patients, some 19 had hepatocellular carcinoma, 15 or so melanoma, 9 renal cell carcinoma and 9 head and neck cancer. In the dose-escalation cohort, roughly 82% of patients were male, and the mean age was around 65 years with a range of about 20 to 80. Patients were allowed to have had prior anti-PD-1, anti-PD-L1 or anti-CTLA-4 therapy, and approximately 43% of the dose-escalation patients had previously received checkpoint inhibitors. Three dose-escalation patients achieved partial responses, one with hepatocellular carcinoma and two with cutaneous melanoma. The point of sequencing TCRbeta in the periphery was to test whether ivuxolimab changed TCR sequence diversity and drove clonal T-cell expansion. The paper describes the monotherapy dose-escalation part (N of about 52 patients) of the phase I trial of ivuxolimab. Study-level results and caveats: Antigen specificity was not determined for the clonally expanded peripheral T cells. Low levels of normalized T-cell clonal expansion were also shown by some nonresponding patients. In the 0.1-3.0 mg/kg groups, partial responders had among the lowest normalized peripheral clonal expansion, particularly in CD8+ T cells. Clonal expansion of both CD4+ and CD8+ blood T cells was observed from baseline to week 6 at doses 0.1 to 3.0 mg/kg. After ivuxolimab, CD8+ T cells had more expanded clones than CD4+ T cells on average.

Genomic DNA was extracted from sorted cells for sequencing of the TCRbeta CDR3 region. TCRbeta CDR3 regions were sequenced using the immunoSEQ Assay. TCRdb carries this immuneACCESS record with in-frame sequences only. Its versions omit some clonotypes, under half of them owing to an unresolved V gene in the studies checked, with the rest unexplained. The sample has roughly 60,000 clones on record, more than 75% of them singletons. The ten largest clones take up over 2% of the sample. The trial excluded patients who had a history of autoimmune disease or who were on systemic immunosuppression. In every dose cohort, peripheral blood was drawn for TCR sequencing at baseline, cycle 4 day 1, and cycle 7 day 1. Samples were obtained from an open-label, multicenter, first-in-human phase I dose-escalation trial of ivuxolimab. Adults with locally advanced or metastatic head and neck squamous cell, hepatocellular, melanoma or renal cell carcinoma were enrolled in the trial. Before TCR sequencing, CD4+ T cells and CD8+ T cells were sorted from peripheral blood as separate populations.

A word on this clone: Its antigen has not been determined. No base quality values were provided; no much bigger clone lies one nucleotide off.

The origin of this receptor is an adult with an advanced solid tumor such as melanoma, head and neck, liver or kidney cancer. Sequenced material: CD4+ or CD8+ T cells sorted from blood, taken in a trial of the OX40 agonist ivuxolimab.

The bases are TGTGCCAGCTCAAGCAGGGAAAATGATTCACCCCTCCACTTT. Its protein reads: CASSSRENDSPLHF. The chain joins TRBV18 to TRBJ1-6; TRBD1 is a possible D gene, resting on 5 matching bases. In the germline V gene, CDR1 corresponds to KGHSH and CDR2 to LQKENI. A distance of 13 bases separates the germline ends of V and J, which lose 5 bases and 8 bases respectively. Inclusive of the bounding cysteine and phenylalanine, the CDR3 is 14 residues long. Just CDR3 DNA is preserved here, 42 bases in frame from base 1. Reference TRBV18 and TRBJ1-6 proteins supply the regions before and after the CDR3; the full variable domain is: NAGVMQNPRHLVRRRGQEARLRCSPMKGHSHVYWYRQLPEEGLKFMVYLQKENIIDESGMPKERFSAEFPKEGPSILRIQQVVRGDSAAYFCASSSRENDSPLHFGNGTRLTVT.